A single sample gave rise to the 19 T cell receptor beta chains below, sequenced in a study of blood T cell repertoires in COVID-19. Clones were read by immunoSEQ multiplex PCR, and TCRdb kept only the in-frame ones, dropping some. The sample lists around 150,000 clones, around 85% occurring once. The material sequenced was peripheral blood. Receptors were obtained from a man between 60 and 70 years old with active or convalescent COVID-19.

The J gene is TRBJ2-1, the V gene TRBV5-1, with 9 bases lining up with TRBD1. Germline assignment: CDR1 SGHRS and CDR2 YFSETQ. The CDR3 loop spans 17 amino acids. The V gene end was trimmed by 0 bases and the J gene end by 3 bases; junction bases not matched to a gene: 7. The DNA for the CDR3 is TGCGCCAGCAGCTTGGGGGGTAGGGACAGGGACTACAATGAGCAGTTCTTC. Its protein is CASSLGGRDRDYNEQFF.

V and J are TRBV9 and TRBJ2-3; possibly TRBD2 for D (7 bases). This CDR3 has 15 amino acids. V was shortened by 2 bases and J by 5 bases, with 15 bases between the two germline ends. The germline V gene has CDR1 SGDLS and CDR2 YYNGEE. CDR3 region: CASSVGGAKGDTQYF. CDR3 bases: TGTGCCAGCAGCGTTGGGGGGGCCAAGGGAGATACGCAGTATTTT.

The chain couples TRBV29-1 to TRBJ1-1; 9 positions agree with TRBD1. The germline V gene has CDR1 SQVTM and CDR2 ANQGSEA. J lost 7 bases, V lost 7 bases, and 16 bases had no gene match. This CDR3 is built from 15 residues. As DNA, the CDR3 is TGCAGCGCTAGACAGGGGGAAAAGGTTATCGGTGAAGCTTTCTTT. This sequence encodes CSARQGEKVIGEAFF.

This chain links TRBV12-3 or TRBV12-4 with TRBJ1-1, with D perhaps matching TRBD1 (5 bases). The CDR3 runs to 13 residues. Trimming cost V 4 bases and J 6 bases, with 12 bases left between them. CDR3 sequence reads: CASSSHRRAEAFF. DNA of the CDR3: TGTGCCAGCAGTTCCCACAGGAGGGCTGAAGCTTTCTTT.

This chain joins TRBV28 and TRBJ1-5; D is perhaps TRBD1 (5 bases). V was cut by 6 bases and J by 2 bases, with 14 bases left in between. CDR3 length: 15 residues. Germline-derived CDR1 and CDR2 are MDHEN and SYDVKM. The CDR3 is CASSQGMGGNQPQHF. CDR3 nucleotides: TGTGCCAGCAGCCAGGGTATGGGTGGCAATCAGCCCCAGCATTTT.

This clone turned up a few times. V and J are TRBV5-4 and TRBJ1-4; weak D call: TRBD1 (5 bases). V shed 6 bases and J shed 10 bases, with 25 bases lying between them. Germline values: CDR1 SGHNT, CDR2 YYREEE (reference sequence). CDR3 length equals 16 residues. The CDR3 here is CASILTTGSRGGKLFF. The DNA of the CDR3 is TGTGCCAGCATTCTCACGACGGGGTCCCGGGGGGGAAAACTGTTTTTT.

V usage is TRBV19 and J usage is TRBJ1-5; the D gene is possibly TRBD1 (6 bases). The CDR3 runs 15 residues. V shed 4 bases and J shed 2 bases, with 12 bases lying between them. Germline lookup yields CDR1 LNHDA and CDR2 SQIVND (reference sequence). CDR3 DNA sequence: TGTGCCAGTAGTACGCCAGGGGATCGCAATCAGCCCCAGCATTTT. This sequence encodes CASSTPGDRNQPQHF.

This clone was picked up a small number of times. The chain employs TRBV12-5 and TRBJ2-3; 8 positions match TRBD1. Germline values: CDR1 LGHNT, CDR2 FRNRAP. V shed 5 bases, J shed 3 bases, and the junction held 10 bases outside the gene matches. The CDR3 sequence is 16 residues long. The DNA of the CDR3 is TGTGCTAGTGGTCTTGGGGTGACAGGGGTAACAGATACGCAGTATTTT. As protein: CASGLGVTGVTDTQYF.

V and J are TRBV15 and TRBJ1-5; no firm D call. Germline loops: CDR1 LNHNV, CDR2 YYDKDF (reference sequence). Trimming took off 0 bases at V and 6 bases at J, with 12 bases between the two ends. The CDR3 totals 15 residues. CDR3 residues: CATSRDPVPSQPQHF. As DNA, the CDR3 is TGTGCCACCAGCAGAGATCCGGTCCCTAGTCAGCCCCAGCATTTT. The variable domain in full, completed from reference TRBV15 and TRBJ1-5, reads DAMVIQNPRYQVTQFGKPVTLSCSQTLNHNVMYWYQQKSSQAPKLLFHYYDKDFNNEADTPDNFQSRRPNTSFCFLDIRSPGLGDTAMYLCATSRDPVPSQPQHFGDGTRLSIL.

The CDR3, as DNA: TGTGCCAGCAGTGAAAGACAGGGCTACCAAGAGACCCAGTACTTC. Translated: CASSERQGYQETQYF. The V call is TRBV2, the J call TRBJ2-5; 7 bases align to TRBD1. Germline assignment: CDR1 SNHLY and CDR2 FYNNEI. The CDR3 is 15 residues long. Trimming removed 2 bases from V and 0 bases from J; junction bases left unmatched: 3.

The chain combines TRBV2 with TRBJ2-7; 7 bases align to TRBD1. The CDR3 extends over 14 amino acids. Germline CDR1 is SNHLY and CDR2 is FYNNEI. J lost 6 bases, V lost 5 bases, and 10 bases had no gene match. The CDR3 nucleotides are TGTGCCAGCAGTAGTAACAGGGGACCTGCCGAGCAGTACTTC. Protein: CASSSNRGPAEQYF.

The CDR3 is CASSLERGVEAFF. In DNA form, the CDR3 reads TGTGCCAGCAGCTTAGAGCGGGGGGTTGAAGCTTTCTTT. This chain links TRBV7-8 with TRBJ1-1, with a possible D match to TRBD1 (5 bases). Germline-derived CDR1 and CDR2 are SGHVS and FQNEAQ. The germline V and J ends were trimmed by 1 base and 7 bases, with 10 bases remaining between them. The CDR3 has 13 residues.

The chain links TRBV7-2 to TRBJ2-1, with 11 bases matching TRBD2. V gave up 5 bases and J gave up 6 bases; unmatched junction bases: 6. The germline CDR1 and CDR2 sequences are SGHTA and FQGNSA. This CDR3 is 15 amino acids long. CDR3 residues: CASSRTSGRGNEQFF. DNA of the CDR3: TGTGCCAGCAGCCGCACTAGCGGGAGAGGCAATGAGCAGTTCTTC.

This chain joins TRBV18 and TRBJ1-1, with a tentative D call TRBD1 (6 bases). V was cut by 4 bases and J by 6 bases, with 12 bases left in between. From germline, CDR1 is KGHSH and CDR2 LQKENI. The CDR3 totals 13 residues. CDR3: CASSQQGLAEAFF. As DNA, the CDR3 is TGTGCCAGCTCACAGCAGGGGCTTGCTGAAGCTTTCTTT.

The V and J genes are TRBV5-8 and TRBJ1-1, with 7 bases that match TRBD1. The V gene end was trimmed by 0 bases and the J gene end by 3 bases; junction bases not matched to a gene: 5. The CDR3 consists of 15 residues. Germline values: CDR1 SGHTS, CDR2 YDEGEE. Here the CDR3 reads CASSLATGWYTEAFF. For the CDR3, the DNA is TGTGCCAGCAGCTTGGCGACAGGGTGGTACACTGAAGCTTTCTTT. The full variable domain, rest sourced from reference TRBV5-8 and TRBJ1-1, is EAGVTQSPTHLIKTRGQQATLRCSPISGHTSVYWYQQALGLGLQFLLWYDEGEERNRGNFPPRFSGRQFPNYSSELNVNALELEDSALYLCASSLATGWYTEAFFGQGTRLTVV.

The CDR3 is CSALPGAGGTDTQYF. The CDR3 nucleotides are TGCAGCGCCCTGCCCGGAGCGGGAGGCACAGATACGCAGTATTTT. V is TRBV29-1 and J is TRBJ2-3; TRBD2 agrees at 8 bases. The length of the CDR3 is 15 residues. Germline trimming cut 7 bases from V and 1 base from J; bases unmatched to any gene: 10. CDR1 is SQVTM and CDR2 is ANQGSEA in the germline V gene.

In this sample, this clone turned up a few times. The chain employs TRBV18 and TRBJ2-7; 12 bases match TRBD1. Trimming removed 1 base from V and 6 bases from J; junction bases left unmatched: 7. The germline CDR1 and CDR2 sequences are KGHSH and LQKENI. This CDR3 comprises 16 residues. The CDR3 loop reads CASSPLAGTGGSEQYF. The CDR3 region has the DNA TGTGCCAGCTCACCACTTGCCGGGACAGGGGGCAGCGAGCAGTACTTC. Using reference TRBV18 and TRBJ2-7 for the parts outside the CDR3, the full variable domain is NAGVMQNPRHLVRRRGQEARLRCSPMKGHSHVYWYRQLPEEGLKFMVYLQKENIIDESGMPKERFSAEFPKEGPSILRIQQVVRGDSAAYFCASSPLAGTGGSEQYFGPGTRLTVT.

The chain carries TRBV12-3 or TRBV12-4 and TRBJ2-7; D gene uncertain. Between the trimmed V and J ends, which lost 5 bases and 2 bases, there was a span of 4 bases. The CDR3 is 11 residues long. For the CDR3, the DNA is TGTGCCAGCAGTCGTGCCTACGAGCAGTACTTC. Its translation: CASSRAYEQYF.

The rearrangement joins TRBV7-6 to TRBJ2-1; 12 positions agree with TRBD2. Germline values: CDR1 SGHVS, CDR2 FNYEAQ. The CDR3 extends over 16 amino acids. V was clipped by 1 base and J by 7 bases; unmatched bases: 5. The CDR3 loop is CASSLGTSGTSNEQFF. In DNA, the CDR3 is TGTGCCAGCAGCTTAGGGACTAGCGGGACCAGTAATGAGCAGTTCTTC.